This is a list of T cell receptor beta chains from one sample in a study of OX40 agonist ivuxolimab in advanced cancers. Produced via immunoSEQ multiplex PCR; TCRdb's table is partial and in-frame only. In the table there are around 85,000 clones, around 90% of which are singletons. The material sequenced was CD4+ or CD8+ T cells sorted from blood, taken in a trial of the OX40 agonist ivuxolimab. The receptor source for this set is an adult with an advanced solid tumor such as melanoma, head and neck, liver or kidney cancer. Both conserved end residues are part of each CDR3. The D gene is left open where the match is weak. A clone size is listed for some rows: how often the clone was seen (once, few, many), or a class if it is expanded.

v_gene: TRBV6-1; j_gene: TRBJ1-5; abundance: NA; d_gene: NA; CDR3aa: CASSPGQLSNQPQHF; CDR3nt: TGTGCCAGCAGCCCGGGACAACTTAGCAATCAGCCCCAGCATTTT
v_gene: TRBV30; j_gene: TRBJ2-3; abundance: NA; d_gene: NA; CDR3aa: CAWTVGALTPTDTQYF; CDR3nt: TGTGCCTGGACTGTCGGGGCGCTGACCCCCACAGATACGCAGTATTTT
v_gene: TRBV6-5; j_gene: TRBJ1-5; abundance: NA; d_gene: TRBD1; CDR3aa: CASSLGQGDQPQHF; CDR3nt: TGTGCCAGCAGTTTGGGACAGGGAGATCAGCCCCAGCATTTT
v_gene: TRBV9; j_gene: TRBJ2-2; abundance: once; d_gene: TRBD1; CDR3aa: CASSVEGRQGLTGELFF; CDR3nt: TGTGCCAGCAGCGTAGAGGGGAGACAGGGTCTCACCGGGGAGCTGTTTTTT
v_gene: TRBV30; j_gene: TRBJ2-1; abundance: NA; d_gene: NA; CDR3aa: CACGGTYNEQFF; CDR3nt: TGTGCCTGCGGCGGGACATACAATGAGCAGTTCTTC
v_gene: TRBV6-5; j_gene: TRBJ2-5; abundance: NA; d_gene: TRBD1; CDR3aa: CASSRQGAETQYF; CDR3nt: TGTGCCAGCAGTCGACAGGGGGCAGAGACCCAGTACTTC
v_gene: TRBV7-6; j_gene: TRBJ1-2; abundance: NA; d_gene: NA; CDR3aa: CASSPDLNYPYGYTF; CDR3nt: TGTGCCAGCAGCCCTGATTTAAACTATCCGTATGGCTACACCTTC
v_gene: TRBV7-9; j_gene: TRBJ1-1; abundance: NA; d_gene: NA; CDR3aa: CASSLGERVEAFF; CDR3nt: TGTGCCAGCAGCTTAGGGGAAAGAGTCGAAGCTTTCTTT
v_gene: TRBV5-1; j_gene: TRBJ2-2; abundance: NA; d_gene: NA; CDR3aa: CASSPTGANVIGPGELFF; CDR3nt: TGCGCCAGCAGCCCCACAGGAGCAAATGTCATCGGGCCCGGGGAGCTGTTTTTT
v_gene: TRBV6-5; j_gene: TRBJ1-2; abundance: NA; d_gene: NA; CDR3aa: CASSYSGEGGFYGYTF; CDR3nt: TGTGCCAGCAGTTACTCGGGTGAGGGCGGATTCTATGGCTACACCTTC
v_gene: TRBV2; j_gene: TRBJ2-1; abundance: NA; d_gene: NA; CDR3aa: CASRRSWEQFF; CDR3nt: TGTGCCAGCAGACGATCATGGGAGCAGTTCTTC
v_gene: TRBV12-5; j_gene: TRBJ1-2; abundance: NA; d_gene: NA; CDR3aa: CASGLVEGLWYGYTF; CDR3nt: TGTGCTAGTGGTTTGGTAGAGGGGCTGTGGTATGGCTACACCTTC
v_gene: TRBV6-5; j_gene: TRBJ2-1; abundance: NA; d_gene: NA; CDR3aa: CASSQMGQFNEQFF; CDR3nt: TGTGCCAGCAGTCAAATGGGACAATTCAATGAGCAGTTCTTC
v_gene: TRBV4-1; j_gene: TRBJ2-5; abundance: NA; d_gene: TRBD2; CDR3aa: CASSQDREGTQYF; CDR3nt: TGCGCCAGCAGCCAAGATAGGGAGGGGACCCAGTACTTC
v_gene: TRBV6-1; j_gene: TRBJ2-3; abundance: NA; d_gene: TRBD2; CDR3aa: CASSVLAGGGPADTQYF; CDR3nt: TGTGCCAGCAGTGTACTAGCGGGAGGAGGACCCGCAGATACGCAGTATTTT
v_gene: TRBV5-6; j_gene: TRBJ2-3; abundance: NA; d_gene: TRBD2; CDR3aa: CASSVGLELSTDTQYF; CDR3nt: TGTGCCAGCAGCGTGGGACTAGAGTTGAGCACAGATACGCAGTATTTT
v_gene: TRBV27; j_gene: TRBJ2-3; abundance: NA; d_gene: NA; CDR3aa: CASSEFGGAFEDTQYF; CDR3nt: TGTGCCAGCAGTGAATTTGGGGGGGCTTTCGAAGATACGCAGTATTTT
v_gene: TRBV19; j_gene: TRBJ2-3; abundance: NA; d_gene: NA; CDR3aa: CASSIEPPDTQYF; CDR3nt: TGTGCCAGTAGTATTGAGCCCCCAGATACGCAGTATTTT
v_gene: TRBV29-1; j_gene: TRBJ1-1; abundance: NA; d_gene: NA; CDR3aa: CSGLQGGTEAFF; CDR3nt: TGCAGCGGTTTACAGGGTGGGACTGAAGCTTTCTTT
v_gene: TRBV4-2; j_gene: TRBJ1-5; abundance: NA; d_gene: NA; CDR3aa: CASSPGEGDQPQHF; CDR3nt: TGTGCCAGCAGCCCAGGCGAGGGTGATCAGCCCCAGCATTTT
v_gene: TRBV5-4; j_gene: TRBJ1-2; abundance: NA; d_gene: NA; CDR3aa: CASSLGGDYGYTF; CDR3nt: TGTGCCAGCAGCTTAGGCGGAGACTATGGCTACACCTTC
v_gene: TRBV2; j_gene: TRBJ2-3; abundance: NA; d_gene: TRBD1; CDR3aa: CASTTRDRYPDTQYF; CDR3nt: TGTGCCAGCACCACGAGGGACAGATACCCAGATACGCAGTATTTT
v_gene: TRBV19; j_gene: TRBJ1-6; abundance: NA; d_gene: TRBD1; CDR3aa: CASRFKPGQGNSPLHF; CDR3nt: TGTGCCAGTAGATTTAAGCCGGGACAGGGGAATTCACCCCTCCACTTT
v_gene: TRBV7-2; j_gene: TRBJ2-3; abundance: once; d_gene: TRBD2; CDR3aa: CASSSWTSGGGDTQYF; CDR3nt: TGTGCCAGCAGCTCCTGGACTAGCGGGGGGGGAGATACGCAGTATTTT
v_gene: TRBV6-5; j_gene: TRBJ1-2; abundance: NA; d_gene: TRBD1; CDR3aa: CASSSQGVYGYTF; CDR3nt: TGTGCCAGCAGTTCGCAGGGGGTCTATGGCTACACCTTC
v_gene: TRBV19; j_gene: TRBJ1-1; abundance: NA; d_gene: NA; CDR3aa: CASSIGTTEAFF; CDR3nt: TGTGCCAGTAGTATTGGTACCACTGAAGCTTTCTTT
v_gene: TRBV4-2; j_gene: TRBJ1-6; abundance: NA; d_gene: NA; CDR3aa: CATTLGGYNSPLHF; CDR3nt: TGTGCCACCACCCTGGGCGGCTATAATTCACCCCTCCACTTT
v_gene: TRBV28; j_gene: TRBJ1-5; abundance: NA; d_gene: TRBD1; CDR3aa: CASSFGPGGSQPQHF; CDR3nt: TGTGCCAGCAGTTTTGGTCCAGGGGGTAGTCAGCCCCAGCATTTT
v_gene: TRBV28; j_gene: TRBJ2-3; abundance: NA; d_gene: NA; CDR3aa: CASSFATEIEADTQYF; CDR3nt: TGTGCCAGCAGTTTCGCCACAGAAATTGAAGCAGATACGCAGTATTTT
v_gene: TRBV4-3; j_gene: TRBJ1-5; abundance: NA; d_gene: NA; CDR3aa: CASSQGTEGSNQPQHF; CDR3nt: TGCGCCAGCAGCCAAGGGACTGAGGGTAGCAATCAGCCCCAGCATTTT
v_gene: TRBV19; j_gene: TRBJ1-5; abundance: NA; d_gene: NA; CDR3aa: CASSIDREGYQPQHF; CDR3nt: TGTGCCAGTAGTATAGATCGCGAGGGCTACCAGCCCCAGCATTTT
v_gene: TRBV28; j_gene: TRBJ2-5; abundance: NA; d_gene: NA; CDR3aa: CASSDRTRRETQYF; CDR3nt: TGTGCCAGCAGTGATCGGACTCGTAGGGAGACCCAGTACTTC
v_gene: TRBV5-4; j_gene: TRBJ1-2; abundance: NA; d_gene: NA; CDR3aa: CASSTPGISPYGYTF; CDR3nt: TGTGCCAGCAGCACCCCAGGAATAAGCCCCTATGGCTACACCTTC
v_gene: TRBV14; j_gene: TRBJ2-6; abundance: NA; d_gene: NA; CDR3aa: CASSQDTPGAGANVLTF; CDR3nt: TGTGCCAGCAGCCAAGATACCCCGGGGGCTGGGGCCAACGTCCTGACTTTC
v_gene: TRBV7-3; j_gene: TRBJ2-3; abundance: once; d_gene: TRBD2; CDR3aa: CASSLGAGTSGRTDTQYF; CDR3nt: TGTGCCAGCAGCTTAGGAGCCGGGACTAGCGGGAGGACAGATACGCAGTATTTT
v_gene: TRBV28; j_gene: TRBJ1-5; abundance: NA; d_gene: NA; CDR3aa: CASSLGQPQHF; CDR3nt: TGTGCCAGCAGTTTAGGGCAGCCCCAGCATTTT
v_gene: TRBV27; j_gene: TRBJ2-1; abundance: NA; d_gene: TRBD1; CDR3aa: CASSNEGQVYNEQFF; CDR3nt: TGTGCCAGCAGTAATGAGGGACAGGTGTACAATGAGCAGTTCTTC
v_gene: TRBV6-6; j_gene: TRBJ2-7; abundance: NA; d_gene: NA; CDR3aa: CASSYPSEGPAEQYF; CDR3nt: TGTGCCAGCAGTTACCCCTCGGAGGGACCTGCCGAGCAGTACTTC
v_gene: TRBV27; j_gene: TRBJ2-1; abundance: NA; d_gene: NA; CDR3aa: CASSLGAFNEQFF; CDR3nt: TGTGCCAGCAGTTTAGGTGCTTTCAATGAGCAGTTCTTC
v_gene: TRBV4-1; j_gene: TRBJ2-1; abundance: NA; d_gene: TRBD2; CDR3aa: CASSQRTSNVVNEQFF; CDR3nt: TGCGCCAGCAGCCAGCGGACTAGCAACGTGGTCAATGAGCAGTTCTTC
v_gene: TRBV10-3; j_gene: TRBJ2-1; abundance: NA; d_gene: TRBD2; CDR3aa: CAIGTSGGYNEQFF; CDR3nt: TGTGCCATCGGAACTAGCGGGGGCTACAATGAGCAGTTCTTC
v_gene: TRBV28; j_gene: TRBJ1-1; abundance: NA; d_gene: NA; CDR3aa: CASSLRRGKWDTEAFF; CDR3nt: TGTGCCAGCAGTTTACGTCGAGGGAAGTGGGATACTGAAGCTTTCTTT
v_gene: TRBV6-5; j_gene: TRBJ2-1; abundance: NA; d_gene: TRBD2; CDR3aa: CASSPGLAGEQFF; CDR3nt: TGTGCCAGCAGTCCGGGACTAGCTGGTGAGCAGTTCTTC
v_gene: TRBV28; j_gene: TRBJ1-6; abundance: NA; d_gene: TRBD1; CDR3aa: CASSWGMTGGFNSPLHF; CDR3nt: TGTGCCAGCAGTTGGGGGATGACAGGGGGATTCAATTCACCCCTCCACTTT
v_gene: TRBV4-3; j_gene: TRBJ2-1; abundance: NA; d_gene: TRBD2; CDR3aa: CASSQVSGRRGEQFF; CDR3nt: TGCGCCAGCAGCCAGGTTAGCGGGAGACGGGGGGAGCAGTTCTTC
v_gene: TRBV19; j_gene: TRBJ2-1; abundance: NA; d_gene: NA; CDR3aa: CASSEGNEQFF; CDR3nt: TGTGCCAGTTCGGAGGGCAATGAGCAGTTCTTC
v_gene: TRBV5-1; j_gene: TRBJ2-3; abundance: once; d_gene: NA; CDR3aa: CASSLAPGDSGTQYF; CDR3nt: TGCGCCAGCAGCTTGGCGCCAGGGGATTCCGGGACGCAGTATTTT
v_gene: TRBV28; j_gene: TRBJ1-1; abundance: NA; d_gene: NA; CDR3aa: CASSLSGSLGTEAFF; CDR3nt: TGTGCCAGCAGTTTAAGCGGGAGTTTAGGCACTGAAGCTTTCTTT
v_gene: TRBV11-2; j_gene: TRBJ2-3; abundance: NA; d_gene: NA; CDR3aa: CASSHPGDTQYF; CDR3nt: TGTGCCAGCAGCCACCCTGGAGATACGCAGTATTTT
v_gene: TRBV5-4; j_gene: TRBJ1-1; abundance: NA; d_gene: NA; CDR3aa: CASKEGGTEAFF; CDR3nt: TGTGCCAGCAAAGAGGGGGGCACTGAAGCTTTCTTT
v_gene: TRBV28; j_gene: TRBJ2-5; abundance: NA; d_gene: NA; CDR3aa: CASSLMGGLGGETQYF; CDR3nt: TGTGCCAGCAGTTTGATGGGGGGACTCGGGGGAGAGACCCAGTACTTC